This T cell receptor beta chain was identified during a study of cytomegalovirus exposure and HLA in healthy donors. General study points: The authors considered a cluster of highly shared sequence variants likely to be a sequencing artifact. Accurate HLA-A and HLA-B prediction from TCR beta sequences was reported for most subjects. For most TCR beta V segments, an earlier analysis put the productive rate at about 87% or about 30% of the time. In a later analysis, V- and J-gene trimming of beta chains associated with a DCLRE1C missense variant, replicated independently.

On this clone itself: Its antigen is not identified.

CDR3 length: 15 amino acids. CDR1 and CDR2 (germline): SGHTA, FQGNSA. V lost 4 bases and J lost 7, with 17 bases in between. Primers for the PCR totalled 60 Vbeta and 13 Jbeta. Method: immunoSEQ multiplex PCR; TCRdb's copy keeps in-frame clones and lacks some. The data contain around 200,000 clones, approximately 80% of them singletons. The TCR originated in a man aged 50 to 59 in good health and CMV-seronegative. The sample was PBMCs. The V gene is TRBV7-2, the J gene TRBJ2-1; perhaps TRBD2 as D (5 bases). CDR3 loop: CASSSDGRRGNEQFF. The CDR3 bases are TGTGCCAGCAGCTCGGACGGGCGGAGAGGGAATGAGCAGTTCTTC.